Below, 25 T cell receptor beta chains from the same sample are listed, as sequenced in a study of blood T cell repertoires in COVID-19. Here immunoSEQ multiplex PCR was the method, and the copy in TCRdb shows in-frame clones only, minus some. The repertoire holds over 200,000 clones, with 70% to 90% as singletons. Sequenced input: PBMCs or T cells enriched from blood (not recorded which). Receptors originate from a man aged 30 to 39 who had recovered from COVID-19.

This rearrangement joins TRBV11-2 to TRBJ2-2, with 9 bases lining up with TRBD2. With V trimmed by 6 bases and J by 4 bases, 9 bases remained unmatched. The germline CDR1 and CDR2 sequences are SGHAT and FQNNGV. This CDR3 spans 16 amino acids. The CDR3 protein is CASRERGGDLTGELFF. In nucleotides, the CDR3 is TGTGCCAGCAGGGAACGCGGGGGGGACCTCACCGGGGAGCTGTTTTTT.

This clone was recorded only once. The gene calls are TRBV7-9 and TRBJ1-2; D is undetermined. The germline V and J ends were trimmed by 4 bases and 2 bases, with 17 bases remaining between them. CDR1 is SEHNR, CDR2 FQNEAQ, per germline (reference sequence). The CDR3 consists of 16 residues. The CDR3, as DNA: TGTGCCAGCAGCTCAGCCGCTCCTAGGTGGAACTATGGCTACACCTTC. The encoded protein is CASSSAAPRWNYGYTF.

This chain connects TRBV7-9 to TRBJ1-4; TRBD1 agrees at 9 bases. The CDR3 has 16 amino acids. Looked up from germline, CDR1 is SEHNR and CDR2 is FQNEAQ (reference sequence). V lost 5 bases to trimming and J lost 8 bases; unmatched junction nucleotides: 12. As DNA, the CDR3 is TGTGCCAGCAGCCCCTTGCCGGGACAGGGCCCCGAAAAACTGTTTTTT. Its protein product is CASSPLPGQGPEKLFF.

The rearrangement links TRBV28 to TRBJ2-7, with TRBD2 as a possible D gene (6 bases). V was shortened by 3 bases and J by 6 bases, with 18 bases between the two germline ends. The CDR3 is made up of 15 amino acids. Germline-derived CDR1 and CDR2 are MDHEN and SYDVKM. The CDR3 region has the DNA TGTGCCAGCAGTTTCAGGTTCGGGAGTTTATCCGAGCAGTACTTC. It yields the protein CASSFRFGSLSEQYF.

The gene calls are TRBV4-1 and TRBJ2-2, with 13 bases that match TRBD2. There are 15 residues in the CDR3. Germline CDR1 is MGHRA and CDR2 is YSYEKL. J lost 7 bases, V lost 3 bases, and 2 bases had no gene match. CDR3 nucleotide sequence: TGCGCCAGCAGCCACGGACTAGCGGGAGTCGGGGAGCTGTTTTTT. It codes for CASSHGLAGVGELFF.

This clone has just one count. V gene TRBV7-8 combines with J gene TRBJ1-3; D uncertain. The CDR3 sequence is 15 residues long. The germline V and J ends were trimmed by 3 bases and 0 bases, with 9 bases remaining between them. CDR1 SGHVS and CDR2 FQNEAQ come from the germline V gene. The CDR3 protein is CASSFHTGSGNTIYF. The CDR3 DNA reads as TGTGCCAGCAGCTTTCATACCGGCTCTGGAAACACCATATATTTT.

DNA for the CDR3: TGTGCCAGCAGCTTGACAGGTGGAACGAGGGCTTTCTTT. It specifies CASSLTGGTRAFF. The rearrangement joins TRBV5-8 to TRBJ1-1; D may be TRBD1 (5 bases). The CDR3 is 13 amino acids. The V gene lost 1 base and the J gene lost 11 bases, with 15 bases spanning the gap. Germline V gives CDR1 SGHTS, CDR2 YDEGEE.

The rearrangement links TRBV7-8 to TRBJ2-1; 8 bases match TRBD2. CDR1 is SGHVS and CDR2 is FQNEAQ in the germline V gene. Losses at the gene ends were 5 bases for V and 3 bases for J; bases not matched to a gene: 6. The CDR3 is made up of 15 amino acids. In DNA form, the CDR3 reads TGTGCCAGCAGCCCGCCTAGCGGGCACTACAATGAGCAGTTCTTC. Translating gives CASSPPSGHYNEQFF.

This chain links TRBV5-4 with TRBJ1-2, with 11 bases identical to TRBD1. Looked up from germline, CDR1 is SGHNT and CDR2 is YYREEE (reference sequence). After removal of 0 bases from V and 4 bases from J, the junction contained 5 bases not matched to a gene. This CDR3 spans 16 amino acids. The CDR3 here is CASSLGTGGSGYGYTF. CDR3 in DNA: TGTGCCAGCAGCTTGGGGACAGGGGGCTCGGGCTATGGCTACACCTTC.

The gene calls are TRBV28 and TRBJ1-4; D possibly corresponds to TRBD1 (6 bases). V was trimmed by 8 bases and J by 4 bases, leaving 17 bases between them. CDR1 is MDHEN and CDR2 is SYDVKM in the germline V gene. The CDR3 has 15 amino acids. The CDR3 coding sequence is TGTGCCAGCTCCTCACTGGACAGACTTAATGAAAAACTGTTTTTT. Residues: CASSSLDRLNEKLFF. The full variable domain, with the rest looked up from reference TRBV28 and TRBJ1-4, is DVKVTQSSRYLVKRTGEKVFLECVQDMDHENMFWYRQDPGLGLRLIYFSYDVKMKEKGDIPEGYSVSREKKERFSLILESASTNQTSMYLCASSSLDRLNEKLFFGSGTQLSVL.

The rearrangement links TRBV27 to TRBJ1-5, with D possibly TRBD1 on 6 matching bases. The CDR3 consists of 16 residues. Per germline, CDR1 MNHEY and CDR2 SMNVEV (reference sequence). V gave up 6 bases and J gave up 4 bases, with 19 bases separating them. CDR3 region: CASSTRGPLSNQPQHF. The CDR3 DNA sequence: TGTGCCAGCAGCACCAGGGGCCCACTATCTAATCAGCCCCAGCATTTT.

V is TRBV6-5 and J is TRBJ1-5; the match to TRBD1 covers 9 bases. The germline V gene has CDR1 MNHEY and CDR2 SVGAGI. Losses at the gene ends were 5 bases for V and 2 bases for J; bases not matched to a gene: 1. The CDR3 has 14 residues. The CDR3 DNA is TGTGCCAGCAGTAGACAGGGGGGCAATCAGCCCCAGCATTTT. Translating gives CASSRQGGNQPQHF.

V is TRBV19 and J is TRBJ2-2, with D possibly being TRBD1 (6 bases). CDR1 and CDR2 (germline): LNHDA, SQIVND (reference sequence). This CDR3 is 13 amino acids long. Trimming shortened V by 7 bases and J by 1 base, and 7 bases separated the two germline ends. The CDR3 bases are TGTGCCAGTAACAGGGAGAACACCGGGGAGCTGTTTTTT. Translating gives CASNRENTGELFF.

DNA of the CDR3: TGTGCCAGCTCACCACCAGGAGAGACAGAATCAAAGCCCCAGCATTTT. Protein product: CASSPPGETESKPQHF. The chain couples TRBV18 to TRBJ1-5, with D possibly TRBD1 on 5 matching bases. Germline V gene sequence: CDR1 KGHSH, CDR2 LQKENI. V gave up 0 bases and J gave up 8 bases, with 17 bases separating them. The CDR3 contains 16 residues.

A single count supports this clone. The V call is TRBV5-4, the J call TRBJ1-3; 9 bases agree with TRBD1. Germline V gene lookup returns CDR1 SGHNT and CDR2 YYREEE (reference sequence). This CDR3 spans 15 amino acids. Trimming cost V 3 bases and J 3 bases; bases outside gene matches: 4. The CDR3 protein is CASSSDRGGGNTIYF. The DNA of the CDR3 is TGTGCCAGCAGCTCGGACAGGGGAGGTGGAAACACCATATATTTT.

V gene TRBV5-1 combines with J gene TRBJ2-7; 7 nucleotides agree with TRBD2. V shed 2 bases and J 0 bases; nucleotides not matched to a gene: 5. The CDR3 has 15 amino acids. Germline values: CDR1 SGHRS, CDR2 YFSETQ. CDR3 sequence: CASSLTGGTSYEQYF. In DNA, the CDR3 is TGCGCCAGCAGCTTAACGGGGGGTACCTCCTACGAGCAGTACTTC.

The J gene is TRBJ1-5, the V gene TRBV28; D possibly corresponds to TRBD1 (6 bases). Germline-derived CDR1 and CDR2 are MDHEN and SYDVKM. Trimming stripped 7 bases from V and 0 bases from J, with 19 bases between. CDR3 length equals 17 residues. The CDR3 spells CASTHREAPYSNQPQHF. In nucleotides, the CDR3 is TGTGCCAGCACACACAGGGAAGCCCCATATAGCAATCAGCCCCAGCATTTT.

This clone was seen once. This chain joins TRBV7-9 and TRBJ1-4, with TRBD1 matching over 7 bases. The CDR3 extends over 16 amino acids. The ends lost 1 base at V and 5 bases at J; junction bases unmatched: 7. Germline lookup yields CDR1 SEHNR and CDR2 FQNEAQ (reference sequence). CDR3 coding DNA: TGTGCCAGCAGCTTAGTTGTTGGGACAGTGAATGAAAAACTGTTTTTT. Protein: CASSLVVGTVNEKLFF.

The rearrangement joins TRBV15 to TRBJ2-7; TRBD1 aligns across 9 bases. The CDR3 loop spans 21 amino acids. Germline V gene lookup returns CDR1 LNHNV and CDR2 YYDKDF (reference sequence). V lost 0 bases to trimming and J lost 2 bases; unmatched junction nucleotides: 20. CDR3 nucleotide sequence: TGTGCCACCAGCAGAGAACCCGGGGGGACAGGGACCCTCTCCGCCCCCTACGAGCAGTACTTC. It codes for CATSREPGGTGTLSAPYEQYF.

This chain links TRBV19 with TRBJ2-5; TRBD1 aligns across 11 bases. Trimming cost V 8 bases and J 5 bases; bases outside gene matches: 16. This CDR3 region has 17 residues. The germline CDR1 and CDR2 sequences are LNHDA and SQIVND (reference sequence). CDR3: CASSQGGGTGGMETQYF. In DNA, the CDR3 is TGTGCCAGTTCACAGGGAGGTGGGACAGGGGGTATGGAGACCCAGTACTTC.

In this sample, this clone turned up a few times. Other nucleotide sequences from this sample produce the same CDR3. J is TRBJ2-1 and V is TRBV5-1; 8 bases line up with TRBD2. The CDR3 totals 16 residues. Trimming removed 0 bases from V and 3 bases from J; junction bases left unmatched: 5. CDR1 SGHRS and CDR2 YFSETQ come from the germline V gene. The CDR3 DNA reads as TGCGCCAGCAGCTTGGAGCTAGCGGGTAGCTACAATGAGCAGTTCTTC. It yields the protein CASSLELAGSYNEQFF.

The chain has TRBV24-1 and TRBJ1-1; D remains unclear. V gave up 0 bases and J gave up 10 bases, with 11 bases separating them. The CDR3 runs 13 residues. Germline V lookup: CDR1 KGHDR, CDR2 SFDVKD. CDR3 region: CATSDLGSSGAFF. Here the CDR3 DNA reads TGTGCCACCAGTGATTTGGGCAGCTCGGGAGCTTTCTTT.

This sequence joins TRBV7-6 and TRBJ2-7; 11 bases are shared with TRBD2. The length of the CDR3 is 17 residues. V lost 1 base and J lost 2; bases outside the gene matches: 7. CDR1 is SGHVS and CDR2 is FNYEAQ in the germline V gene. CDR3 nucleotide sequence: TGTGCCAGCAGCTTAGTGGAGGCTAGCGGGAGGCCCTACGAGCAGTACTTC. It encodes CASSLVEASGRPYEQYF.

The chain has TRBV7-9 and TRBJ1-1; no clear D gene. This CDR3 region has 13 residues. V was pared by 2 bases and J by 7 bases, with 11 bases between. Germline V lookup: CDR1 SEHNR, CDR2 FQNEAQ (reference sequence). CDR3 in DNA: TGTGCCAGCAGCTTATCGACACTTGGTGAAGCTTTCTTT. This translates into CASSLSTLGEAFF.

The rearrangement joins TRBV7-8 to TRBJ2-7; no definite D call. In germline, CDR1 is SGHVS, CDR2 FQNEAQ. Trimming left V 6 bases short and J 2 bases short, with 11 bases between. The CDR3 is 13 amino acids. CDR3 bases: TGTGCCAGCAGTCACCGGGTTCCCTACGAGCAGTACTTC. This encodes CASSHRVPYEQYF. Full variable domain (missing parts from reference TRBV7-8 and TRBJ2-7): GAGVSQSPRYKVAKRGQDVALRCDPISGHVSLFWYQQALGQGPEFLTYFQNEAQLDKSGLPSDRFFAERPEGSVSTLKIQRTQQEDSAVYLCASSHRVPYEQYFGPGTRLTVT.